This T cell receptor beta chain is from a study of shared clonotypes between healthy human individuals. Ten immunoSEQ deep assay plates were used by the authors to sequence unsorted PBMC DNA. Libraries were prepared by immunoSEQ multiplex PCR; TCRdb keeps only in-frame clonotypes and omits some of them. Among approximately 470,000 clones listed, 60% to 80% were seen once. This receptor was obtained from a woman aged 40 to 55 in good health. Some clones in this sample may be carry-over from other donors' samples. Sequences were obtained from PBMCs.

CDR3: CASSPEGSGPPQHF. The CDR3 bases are TGTGCCAGCAGCCCCGAAGGAAGTGGGCCACCCCAGCATTTT. V and J are TRBV7-2 and TRBJ1-5, with D hard to call. V was pared by 5 bases and J by 10 bases, with 18 bases between. Germline V CDR1 and CDR2: SGHTA, FQGNSA. The CDR3 contains 14 residues.